What follows describes a single T cell receptor (beta chain). Antigen specificity is unknown. This CDR3 has 14 amino acids. Per germline, CDR1 LNHDA and CDR2 SQIVND (reference sequence). V was trimmed by 5 bases and J by 4 bases, leaving 11 bases between them. This sample is part of a study of cytomegalovirus exposure and HLA in healthy donors. The PCR made use of 60 Vbeta and 13 Jbeta primers. Sequenced by immunoSEQ multiplex PCR; TCRdb stores in-frame clones only, minus some. Here the sample spans approximately 140,000 clones, around three quarters being singletons. Notes on the study in general: CMV serostatus stood as the only immune exposure information on hand. Reports showed the classifier diagnosing cytomegalovirus status with high specificity and sensitivity.

Donors likely had unrecorded immune exposures despite being nominally healthy when sampled. The sequence came from a man aged 40-49 years in good health and CMV-seronegative. Sequences were obtained from PBMCs. The gene calls are TRBV19 and TRBJ2-2; D gene unclear. In DNA, the CDR3 is TGTGCCAGTAGTCCGGTGAGAGTCACCGGGGAGCTGTTTTTT. The encoded protein is CASSPVRVTGELFF.